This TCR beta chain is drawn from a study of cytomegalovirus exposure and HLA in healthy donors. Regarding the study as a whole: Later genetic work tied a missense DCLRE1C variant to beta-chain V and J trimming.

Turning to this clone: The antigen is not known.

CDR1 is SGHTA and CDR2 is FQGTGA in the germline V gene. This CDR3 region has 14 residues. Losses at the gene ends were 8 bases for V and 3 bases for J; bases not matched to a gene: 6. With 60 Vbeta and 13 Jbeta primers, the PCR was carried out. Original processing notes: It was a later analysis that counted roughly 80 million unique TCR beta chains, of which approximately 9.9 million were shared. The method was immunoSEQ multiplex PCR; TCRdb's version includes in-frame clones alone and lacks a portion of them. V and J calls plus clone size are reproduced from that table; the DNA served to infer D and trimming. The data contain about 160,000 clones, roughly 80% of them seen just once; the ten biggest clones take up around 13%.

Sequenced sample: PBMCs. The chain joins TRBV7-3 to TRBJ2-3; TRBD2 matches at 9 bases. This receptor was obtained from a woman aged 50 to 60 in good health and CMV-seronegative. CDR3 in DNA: TGTGCCAGCGGGATAGCGGGGGTTACAGATACGCAGTATTTT. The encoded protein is CASGIAGVTDTQYF.